The source of this T cell receptor (beta chain) is a study of blood T cell repertoires in COVID-19. About the research overall: COVID-19 samples, acute and convalescent, were from the United States, Italy and Spain. Sources were T cells, B-cell-depleted T cells, or PBMCs; the material itself was cDNA or gDNA.

Per the original methods: The authors estimated nucleated cell counts from reference gene primer amplification. TCRdb keeps only in-frame clones here, not all; method: immunoSEQ multiplex PCR. V and J calls and clone size are copied from that table; D and trimming were computed from the DNA. This sample has over 200,000 clones, with roughly 85% found just once. There are 12 residues in the CDR3. Between the trimmed V and J ends, which lost 1 base and 7 bases, there was a span of 7 bases. This clone was detected once. This chain uses TRBV23-1 with TRBJ1-1; D not resolved. TRBV23-1 falls under the ORF class, with uncertain function. Material for sequencing was peripheral blood. This clonotype was obtained from a man aged 25-40 years who had recovered from COVID-19. The CDR3 bases are TGCGCCAGCAGTCAATATTACAGTGAAGCTTTCTTT. This translates into CASSQYYSEAFF.